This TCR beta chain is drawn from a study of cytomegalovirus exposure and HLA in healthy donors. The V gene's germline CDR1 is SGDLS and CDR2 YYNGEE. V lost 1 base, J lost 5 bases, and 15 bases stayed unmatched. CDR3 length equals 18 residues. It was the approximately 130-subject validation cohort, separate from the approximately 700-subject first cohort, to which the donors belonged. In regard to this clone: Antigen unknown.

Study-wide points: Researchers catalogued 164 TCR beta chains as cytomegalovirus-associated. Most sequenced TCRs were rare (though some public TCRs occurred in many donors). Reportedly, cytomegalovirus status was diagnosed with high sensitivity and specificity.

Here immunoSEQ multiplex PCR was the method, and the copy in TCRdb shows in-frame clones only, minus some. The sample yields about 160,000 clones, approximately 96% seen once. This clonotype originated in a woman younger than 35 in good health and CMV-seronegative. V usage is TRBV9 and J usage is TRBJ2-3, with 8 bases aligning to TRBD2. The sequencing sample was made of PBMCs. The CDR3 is CASSVRGHTGGRIDTQYF. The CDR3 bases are TGTGCCAGCAGCGTAAGGGGCCATACGGGGGGGCGAATAGATACGCAGTATTTT.